What follows describes a single T cell receptor beta chain. Antigen: not known. The CDR3 has 16 amino acids. V gave up 3 bases and J gave up 4 bases; unmatched junction bases: 8. Looked up from germline, CDR1 is MGHRA and CDR2 is YSYEKL. TCRdb re-called the reads through MiXCR, storing one row per CDR3 protein. The table has approximately 400,000 distinct CDR3 sequences, roughly 30% seen once. These data originate in a study of T cell repertoires in cytomegalovirus infection. As for the study in general: Public TCR beta signatures indicated both CMV infection and matching HLA type.

Broader study findings: Using cumulative public TCR beta family frequency, the authors identified those who carried CMV together with the relevant HLA. HLA-C-restricted CMV-specific TCR beta clonotypes prevailed in the ex vivo response.

The chain recombines TRBV4-1 with TRBJ2-1; 8 nucleotides align to TRBD2. The TCR sequence derives from a human donor in good health (CMV status not recorded). Some clones in this sample may be carry-over from other donors' samples. The specimen sequenced was PBMCs. As DNA, the CDR3 is TGCGCCAGCAGCCAGCCCAAGCGGGGGCGTTACAATGAGCAGTTCTTC. Amino acid sequence: CASSQPKRGRYNEQFF.